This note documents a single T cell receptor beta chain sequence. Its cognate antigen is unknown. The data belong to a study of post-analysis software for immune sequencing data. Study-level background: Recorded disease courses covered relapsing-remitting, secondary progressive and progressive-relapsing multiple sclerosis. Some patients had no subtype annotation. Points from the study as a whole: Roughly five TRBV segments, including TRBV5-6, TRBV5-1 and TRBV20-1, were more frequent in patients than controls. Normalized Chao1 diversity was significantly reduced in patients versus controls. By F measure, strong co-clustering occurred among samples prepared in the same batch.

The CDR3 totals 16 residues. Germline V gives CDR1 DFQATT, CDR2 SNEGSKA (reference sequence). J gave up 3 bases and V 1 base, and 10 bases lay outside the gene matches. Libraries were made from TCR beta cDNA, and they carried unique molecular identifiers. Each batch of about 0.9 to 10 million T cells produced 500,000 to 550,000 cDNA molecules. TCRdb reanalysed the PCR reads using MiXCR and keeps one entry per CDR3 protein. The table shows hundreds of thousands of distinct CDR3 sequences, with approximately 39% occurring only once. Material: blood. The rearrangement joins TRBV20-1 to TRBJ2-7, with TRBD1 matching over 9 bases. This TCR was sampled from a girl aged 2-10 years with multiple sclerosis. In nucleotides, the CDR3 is TGCAGTGCTAGAGGGAACCGGGACAGGGTGGGCTACGAGCAGTACTTC. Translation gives CSARGNRDRVGYEQYF.